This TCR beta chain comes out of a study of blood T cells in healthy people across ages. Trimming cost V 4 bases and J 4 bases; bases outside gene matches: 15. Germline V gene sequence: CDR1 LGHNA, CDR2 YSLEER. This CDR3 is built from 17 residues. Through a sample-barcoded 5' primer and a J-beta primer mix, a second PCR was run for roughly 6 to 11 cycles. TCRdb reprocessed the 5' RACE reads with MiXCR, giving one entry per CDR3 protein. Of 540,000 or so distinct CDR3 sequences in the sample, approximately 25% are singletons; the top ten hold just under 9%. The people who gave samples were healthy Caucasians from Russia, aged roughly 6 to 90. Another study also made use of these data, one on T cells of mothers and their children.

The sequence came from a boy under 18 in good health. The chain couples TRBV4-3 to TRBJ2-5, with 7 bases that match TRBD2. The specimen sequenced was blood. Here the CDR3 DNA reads TGCGCCAGCAGCCTAAGCGGGGAGTCCCTCTCCGGAGAGACCCAGTACTTC. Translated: CASSLSGESLSGETQYF.